This T cell receptor (beta chain) comes out of a study of blood T cell repertoires in COVID-19. Across the whole study: The United States, Italy and Spain were the sources of the acute and convalescent COVID-19 samples.

The protocol was immunoSEQ multiplex PCR, while the TCRdb copy is restricted to in-frame clones and leaves out a portion. The sample lists about 60,000 clones; nearly 85% were seen once. Germline V CDR1 and CDR2: SGHTA, FQGNSA. This CDR3 has 13 amino acids. V was trimmed by 1 base and J by 13 bases, leaving 11 bases between them. This sequence was found in a human donor in a cohort sampled during active COVID-19. The rearrangement joins TRBV7-2 to TRBJ1-6; no reliable D call. Sequencing was carried out using peripheral blood. This CDR3 reads CASSLDLGSPLHF. The CDR3 bases are TGTGCCAGCAGCTTAGACCTTGGTAGTCCCCTCCACTTT.